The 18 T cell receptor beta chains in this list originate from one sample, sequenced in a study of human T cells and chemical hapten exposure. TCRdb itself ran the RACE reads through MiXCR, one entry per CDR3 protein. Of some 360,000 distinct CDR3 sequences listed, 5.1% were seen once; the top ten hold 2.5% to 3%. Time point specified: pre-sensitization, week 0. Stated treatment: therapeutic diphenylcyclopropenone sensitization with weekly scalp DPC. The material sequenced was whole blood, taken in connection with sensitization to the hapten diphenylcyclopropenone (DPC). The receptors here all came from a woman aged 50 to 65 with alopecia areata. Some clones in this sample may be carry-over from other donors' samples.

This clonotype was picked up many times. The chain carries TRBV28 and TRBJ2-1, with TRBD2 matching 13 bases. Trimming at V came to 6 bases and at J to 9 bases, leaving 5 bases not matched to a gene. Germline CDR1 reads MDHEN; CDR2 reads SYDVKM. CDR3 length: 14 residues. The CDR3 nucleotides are TGTGCCAGCAGACTAGCGGGAGGGCCCCCTGAGCAGTTCTTC. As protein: CASRLAGGPPEQFF.

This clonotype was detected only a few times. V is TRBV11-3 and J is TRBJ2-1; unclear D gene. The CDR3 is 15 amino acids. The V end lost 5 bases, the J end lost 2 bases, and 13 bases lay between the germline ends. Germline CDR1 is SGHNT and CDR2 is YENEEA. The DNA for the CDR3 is TGTGCCAGCAGCAGGAGTAGGGCAACCTACAATGAGCAGTTCTTC. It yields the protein CASSRSRATYNEQFF.

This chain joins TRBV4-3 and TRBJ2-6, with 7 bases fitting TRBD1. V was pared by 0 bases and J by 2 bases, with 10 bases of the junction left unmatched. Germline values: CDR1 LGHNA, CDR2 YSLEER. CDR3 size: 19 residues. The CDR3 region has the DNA TGCGCCAGCAGCCAAGATAAGGCGTTGAGGGGGCCTGGGGCCAACGTCCTGACTTTC. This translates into CASSQDKALRGPGANVLTF.

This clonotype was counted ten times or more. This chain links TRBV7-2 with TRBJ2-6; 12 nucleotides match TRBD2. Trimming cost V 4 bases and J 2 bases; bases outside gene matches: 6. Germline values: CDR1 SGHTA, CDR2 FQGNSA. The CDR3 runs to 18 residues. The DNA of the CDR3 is TGTGCCAGCAGCTCCCGACTAGCGGGAGTTACTGGGGCCAACGTCCTGACTTTC. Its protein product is CASSSRLAGVTGANVLTF. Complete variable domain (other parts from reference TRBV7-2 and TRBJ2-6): GAGVSQSPSNKVTEKGKDVELRCDPISGHTALYWYRQSLGQGLEFLIYFQGNSAPDKSGLPSDRFSAERTGGSVSTLTIQRTQQEDSAVYLCASSSRLAGVTGANVLTFGAGSRLTVL.

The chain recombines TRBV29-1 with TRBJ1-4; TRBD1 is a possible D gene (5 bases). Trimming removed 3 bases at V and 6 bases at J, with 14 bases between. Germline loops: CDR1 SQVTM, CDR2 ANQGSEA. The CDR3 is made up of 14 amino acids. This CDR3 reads CSVEGEGRDEKLFF. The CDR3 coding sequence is TGCAGCGTTGAGGGGGAGGGTCGGGATGAAAAACTGTTTTTT.

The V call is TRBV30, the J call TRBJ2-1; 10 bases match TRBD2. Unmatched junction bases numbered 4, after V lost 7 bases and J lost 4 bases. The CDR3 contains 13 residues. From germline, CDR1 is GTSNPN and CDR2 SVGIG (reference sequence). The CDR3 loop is CAYGLAEYNEQFF. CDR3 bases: TGTGCCTATGGACTAGCGGAATACAATGAGCAGTTCTTC.

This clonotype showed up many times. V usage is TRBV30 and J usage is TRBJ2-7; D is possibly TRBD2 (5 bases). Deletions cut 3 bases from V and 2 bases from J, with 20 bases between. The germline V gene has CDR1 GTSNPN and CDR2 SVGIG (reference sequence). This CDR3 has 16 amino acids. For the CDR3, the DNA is TGTGCCTGGAGCGCCTCCCCGGTTTCGGGAACCTACGAGCAGTACTTC. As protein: CAWSASPVSGTYEQYF.

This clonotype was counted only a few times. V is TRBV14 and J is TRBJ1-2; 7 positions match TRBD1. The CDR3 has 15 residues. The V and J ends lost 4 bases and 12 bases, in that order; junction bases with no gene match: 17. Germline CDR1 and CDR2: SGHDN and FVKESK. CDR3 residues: CASSPHRGELGGHTF. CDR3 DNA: TGTGCCAGCAGCCCCCACAGGGGCGAGCTTGGAGGCCACACCTTC.

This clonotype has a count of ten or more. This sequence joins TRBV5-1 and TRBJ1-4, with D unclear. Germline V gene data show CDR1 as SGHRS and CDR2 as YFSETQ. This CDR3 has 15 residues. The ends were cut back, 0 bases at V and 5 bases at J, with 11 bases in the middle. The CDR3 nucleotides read TGCGCCAGCAGCTTGGCTGGGCAGTCAAATGAAAAACTGTTTTTT. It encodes CASSLAGQSNEKLFF.

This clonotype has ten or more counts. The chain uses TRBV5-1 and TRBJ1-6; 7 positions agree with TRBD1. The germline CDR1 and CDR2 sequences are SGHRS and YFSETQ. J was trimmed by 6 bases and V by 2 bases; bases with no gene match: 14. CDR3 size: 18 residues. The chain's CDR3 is CASSLRSGTVLSNSPLHF. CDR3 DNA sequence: TGCGCCAGCAGCTTAAGATCCGGGACAGTTCTCTCTAATTCACCCCTCCACTTT. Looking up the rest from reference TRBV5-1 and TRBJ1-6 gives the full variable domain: KAGVTQTPRYLIKTRGQQVTLSCSPISGHRSVSWYQQTPGQGLQFLFEYFSETQRNKGNFPGRFSGRQFSNSRSEMNVSTLELGDSALYLCASSLRSGTVLSNSPLHFGNGTRLTVT.

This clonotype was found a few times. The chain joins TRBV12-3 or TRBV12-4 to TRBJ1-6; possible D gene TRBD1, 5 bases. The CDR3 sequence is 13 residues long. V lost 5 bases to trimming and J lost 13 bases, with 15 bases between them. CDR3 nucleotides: TGTGCCAGCAGTACGGACACTCTTCAGCCCCTCCACTTT. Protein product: CASSTDTLQPLHF.

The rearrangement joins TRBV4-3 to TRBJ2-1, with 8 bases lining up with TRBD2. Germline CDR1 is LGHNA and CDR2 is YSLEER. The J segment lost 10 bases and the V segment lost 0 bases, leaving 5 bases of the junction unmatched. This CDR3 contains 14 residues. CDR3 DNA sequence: TGCGCCAGCAGCCAAGATTTCGTAGCGGGAGAGCAGTTCTTC. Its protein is CASSQDFVAGEQFF.

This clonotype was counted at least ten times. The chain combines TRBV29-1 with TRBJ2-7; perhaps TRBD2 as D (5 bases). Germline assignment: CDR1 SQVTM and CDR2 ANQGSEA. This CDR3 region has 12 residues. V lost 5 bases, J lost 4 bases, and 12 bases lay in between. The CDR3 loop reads CSVLPPGYEQYF. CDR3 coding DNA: TGCAGCGTTTTACCTCCGGGGTACGAGCAGTACTTC.

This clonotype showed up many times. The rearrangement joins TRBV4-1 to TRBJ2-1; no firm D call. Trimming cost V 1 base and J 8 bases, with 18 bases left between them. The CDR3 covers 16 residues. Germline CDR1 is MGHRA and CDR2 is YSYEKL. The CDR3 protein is CASSQVIVGSWHEQFF. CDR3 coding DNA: TGCGCCAGCAGCCAAGTCATTGTGGGCTCATGGCATGAGCAGTTCTTC.

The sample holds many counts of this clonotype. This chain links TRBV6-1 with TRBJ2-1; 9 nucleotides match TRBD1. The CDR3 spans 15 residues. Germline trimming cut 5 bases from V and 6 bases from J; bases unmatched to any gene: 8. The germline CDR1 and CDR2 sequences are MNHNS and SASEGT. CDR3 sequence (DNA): TGTGCCAGCAGTTATAGGACGGGACAGGGCAATGAGCAGTTCTTC. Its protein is CASSYRTGQGNEQFF.

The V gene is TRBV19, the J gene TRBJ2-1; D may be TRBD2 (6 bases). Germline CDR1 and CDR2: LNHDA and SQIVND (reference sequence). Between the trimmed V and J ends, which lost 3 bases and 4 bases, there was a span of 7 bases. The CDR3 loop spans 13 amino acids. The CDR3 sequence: CASSMRDYNEQFF. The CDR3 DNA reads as TGTGCCAGTAGTATGCGGGATTACAATGAGCAGTTCTTC.

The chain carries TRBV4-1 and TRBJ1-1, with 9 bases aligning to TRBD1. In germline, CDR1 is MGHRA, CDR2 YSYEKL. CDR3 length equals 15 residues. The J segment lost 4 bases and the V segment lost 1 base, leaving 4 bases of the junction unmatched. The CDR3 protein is CASSQGDRAATEAFF. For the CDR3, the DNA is TGCGCCAGCAGCCAAGGGGACAGGGCGGCCACTGAAGCTTTCTTT.

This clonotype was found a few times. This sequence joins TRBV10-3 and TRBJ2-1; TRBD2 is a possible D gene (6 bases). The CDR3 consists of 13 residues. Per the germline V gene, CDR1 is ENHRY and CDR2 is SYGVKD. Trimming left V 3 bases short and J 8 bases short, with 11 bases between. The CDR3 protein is CAISDSREDEQFF. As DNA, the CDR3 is TGTGCCATCAGTGACTCTAGGGAGGATGAGCAGTTCTTC.